This T cell receptor beta chain originates from a study of glioma-infiltrating T cells after dendritic cell vaccination. Regarding the study as a whole: Patients with more pretreatment TILs had longer time to progression and survival.

Amplification used 60 V beta primers and 13 J beta primers. TCRdb's copy holds only in-frame clones and misses some; the assay was immunoSEQ multiplex PCR. The table lists roughly 100,000 clones, roughly 76% of them singletons. The CDR3 totals 14 residues. CDR1 and CDR2 from the germline V gene are GTSNPN and SVGIG (reference sequence). As concerns this clone: The antigen remains unidentified. A read error may produce the germline difference seen at one junction end.

The V and J genes are TRBV30 and TRBJ2-7, with D perhaps matching TRBD1 (7 bases). Sample: blood, taken before dendritic cell vaccination. The sequence was obtained from a human donor with glioblastoma. CDR3 protein: CARSRVRGDYEQYF. The CDR3 bases are TGTGCCCGGAGCCGGGTCAGGGGGGACTACGAGCAGTACTTC.